Below, 13 T cell receptor beta chains from the same sample are listed, as sequenced in a study of blood T cell repertoires in COVID-19. Generated by immunoSEQ multiplex PCR, the TCRdb table keeps only in-frame clones and is missing some. The sample lists about 260,000 clones; around 87% were seen once. The specimen sequenced was peripheral blood. The receptors stem from a woman in her thirties or forties who had recovered from COVID-19.

This chain links TRBV4-3 with TRBJ1-4; no reliable D call. The V gene's germline CDR1 is LGHNA and CDR2 YSLEER. V was clipped by 2 bases and J by 5 bases, with 12 bases between them. The length of the CDR3 is 15 residues. CDR3 in amino acids: CASSQTAGGNEKLFF. DNA for the CDR3: TGCGCCAGCAGCCAAACCGCAGGTGGGAATGAAAAACTGTTTTTT.

This chain joins TRBV9 and TRBJ2-2, with a weak D call TRBD1 (5 bases). CDR1 and CDR2 from the germline V gene are SGDLS and YYNGEE. The CDR3 runs 15 residues. V was clipped by 3 bases and J by 1 base, with 10 bases between them. CDR3 amino acids: CASSARAGNTGELFF. For the CDR3, the DNA is TGTGCCAGCAGCGCCAGGGCAGGGAACACCGGGGAGCTGTTTTTT.

For the CDR3, the DNA is TGCAGTGCTAGTTGGCCTAGCGGGGGCAAGACCCAGTACTTC. The encoded protein is CSASWPSGGKTQYF. The V gene is TRBV20-1, the J gene TRBJ2-5, with 10 bases lining up with TRBD2. The CDR3 contains 14 residues. The germline V gene has CDR1 DFQATT and CDR2 SNEGSKA (reference sequence). The V and J ends lost 3 bases and 6 bases, in that order; junction bases with no gene match: 7.

The chain joins TRBV4-1 to TRBJ2-2; possibly TRBD2 for D (5 bases). With 3 bases removed from V and 10 bases from J, the gap between germline ends came to 15 bases. The CDR3 totals 14 residues. Germline assignment: CDR1 MGHRA and CDR2 YSYEKL. This chain's CDR3 is CASSHKPLAEELFF. The DNA of the CDR3 is TGCGCCAGCAGCCATAAACCCCTAGCCGAGGAGCTGTTTTTT.

The CDR3 bases are TGTGCCAGCAGTGAATCGGGGACAGGTGACCCCTACGAGCAGTACTTC. Amino acid sequence: CASSESGTGDPYEQYF. The chain is built from TRBV6-1 and TRBJ2-7; TRBD1 aligns across 8 bases. The J segment lost 2 bases and the V segment lost 2 bases, leaving 8 bases of the junction unmatched. CDR1 is MNHNS and CDR2 is SASEGT in the germline V gene. The CDR3 totals 16 residues.

A single count supports this clone. The genes are TRBV9 and TRBJ1-5, with D tentatively TRBD1 (5 bases). Trimming took 0 bases from V and 6 from J, leaving 13 bases between them. The CDR3 extends over 15 amino acids. Germline assignment: CDR1 SGDLS and CDR2 YYNGEE. The CDR3: CASSVDGGGSQPQHF. CDR3 nucleotides: TGTGCCAGCAGCGTAGACGGGGGAGGTAGTCAGCCCCAGCATTTT.

The chain uses TRBV6-5 and TRBJ1-5, with D tentatively TRBD1 (6 bases). Germline-derived CDR1 and CDR2 are MNHEY and SVGAGI. CDR3 length: 14 amino acids. With 5 bases removed from V and 1 base from J, the gap between germline ends came to 9 bases. For the CDR3, the DNA is TGTGCCAGCAGTCAAACAGGGAGCAATCAGCCCCAGCATTTT. Its translation is CASSQTGSNQPQHF.

The chain employs TRBV9 and TRBJ1-2, with D possibly being TRBD1 (6 bases). V lost 0 bases to trimming and J lost 10 bases, with 16 bases between them. Per germline, CDR1 SGDLS and CDR2 YYNGEE. The length of the CDR3 is 14 residues. CDR3 coding DNA: TGTGCCAGCAGCGTAGTGTCACAGGGAGTTGACTACACCTTC. Protein sequence: CASSVVSQGVDYTF.

In DNA, the CDR3 is TGTGCCAGCAGCTTCTGGACAGGGTCTTCCTACGAGCAGTACTTC. Protein product: CASSFWTGSSYEQYF. The rearrangement joins TRBV5-8 to TRBJ2-7; 8 bases map to TRBD1. The CDR3 has 15 amino acids. Unmatched junction bases numbered 5, after V lost 2 bases and J lost 1 base. Germline CDR1 SGHTS, CDR2 YDEGEE.

The chain recombines TRBV19 with TRBJ1-2; D is perhaps TRBD1 (5 bases). CDR1 LNHDA and CDR2 SQIVND come from the germline V gene (reference sequence). This CDR3 region has 13 residues. V shed 1 base and J shed 4 bases, with 7 bases lying between them. The DNA for the CDR3 is TGTGCCAGTAGTATAGGGGGCTCCTATGGCTACACCTTC. Translation gives CASSIGGSYGYTF.

The genes are TRBV5-1 and TRBJ1-1; 7 bases are shared with TRBD1. Germline assignment: CDR1 SGHRS and CDR2 YFSETQ. V trimming: 0 bases; J trimming: 5 bases; junction bases outside the gene matches: 10. The CDR3 is 16 residues long. CDR3 residues: CASSLGVQGDGTEAFF. DNA of the CDR3: TGCGCCAGCAGCTTGGGGGTTCAGGGGGATGGGACTGAAGCTTTCTTT.

The CDR3 here is CASSGGGGTEAFF. In nucleotides, the CDR3 is TGTGCCAGCAGCGGAGGCGGGGGCACTGAAGCTTTCTTT. The chain recombines TRBV9 with TRBJ1-1, with TRBD1 as a possible D gene (5 bases). Trimming took off 3 bases at V and 4 bases at J, with 10 bases between the two ends. Germline assignment: CDR1 SGDLS and CDR2 YYNGEE. The CDR3 sequence is 13 residues long. The entire variable domain, with the rest obtained from reference TRBV9 and TRBJ1-1, is as follows: DSGVTQTPKHLITATGQRVTLRCSPRSGDLSVYWYQQSLDQGLQFLIQYYNGEERAKGNILERFSAQQFPDLHSELNLSSLELGDSALYFCASSGGGGTEAFFGQGTRLTVV.

This clone was recorded once. This chain links TRBV10-3 with TRBJ2-1, with 11 bases aligning to TRBD2. CDR1 is ENHRY and CDR2 is SYGVKD in the germline V gene. Germline trimming cut 6 bases from V and 4 bases from J; bases unmatched to any gene: 2. The CDR3 length is 14 residues. CDR3 region: CAISGTSGYNEQFF. The CDR3 bases are TGTGCCATCAGCGGGACTAGCGGATACAATGAGCAGTTCTTC.